A single sample gave rise to the 13 T cell receptor beta chains below, sequenced in a study of cytomegalovirus exposure and HLA in healthy donors. With 60 Vbeta and 13 Jbeta primers, the PCR was carried out. This table comes from immunoSEQ multiplex PCR, and its TCRdb copy is limited to in-frame clones, with some not included. The repertoire has about 130,000 clones, roughly 70% of them found once; the top ten carry approximately 2.1%. Sequences were obtained from PBMCs. Every receptor here comes from a woman aged 35 to 49 in good health and CMV-seropositive.

This clone was recorded a few times. The V and J genes are TRBV5-6 and TRBJ2-5; D possibly corresponds to TRBD2 (6 bases). Trimming removed 3 bases at V and 1 base at J, with 13 bases between. This CDR3 region has 15 residues. Per germline, CDR1 SGHDT and CDR2 YYEEEE. CDR3 in DNA: TGTGCCAGCAGCTCGGCGGGGCAGTTCCAAGAGACCCAGTACTTC. Translating gives CASSSAGQFQETQYF. Variable domain in full (rest from reference TRBV5-6 and TRBJ2-5): DAGVTQSPTHLIKTRGQQVTLRCSPKSGHDTVSWYQQALGQGPQFIFQYYEEEERQRGNFPDRFSGHQFPNYSSELNVNALLLGDSALYLCASSSAGQFQETQYFGPGTRLLVL.

The chain joins TRBV28 to TRBJ1-2; TRBD1 matches 9 bases. CDR3 length equals 19 residues. Germline assignment: CDR1 MDHEN and CDR2 SYDVKM. The V segment lost 1 base and the J segment 10 bases; nucleotides outside the gene matches: 22. The CDR3: CASSLSSPGQGLGWGDYTF. CDR3 DNA: TGTGCCAGCAGTTTATCATCGCCGGGACAGGGTCTGGGGTGGGGGGACTACACCTTC.

The CDR3 DNA follows: TGTGCCAGCACCGGGGACAGGAGGACTGAAGCTTTCTTT. Translated, it gives CASTGDRRTEAFF. The rearrangement uses TRBV28 and TRBJ1-1; TRBD1 aligns across 8 bases. This CDR3 is 13 amino acids long. With 7 bases clipped from V and 5 bases from J, the junction kept 6 bases outside the gene matches. Germline V CDR1 and CDR2: MDHEN, SYDVKM.

The sample holds one count of this clone. The chain uses TRBV27 and TRBJ1-2, with 8 bases aligning to TRBD1. CDR1 MNHEY and CDR2 SMNVEV come from the germline V gene (reference sequence). This CDR3 has 15 amino acids. After removal of 5 bases from V and 3 bases from J, the junction contained 8 bases not matched to a gene. CDR3 region: CASSDRTGLDYGYTF. In DNA form, the CDR3 reads TGTGCCAGCAGTGACAGGACAGGGTTGGACTATGGCTACACCTTC.

In the case of this clone: One end of the junction does not line up with germline, which may come from a read error. This chain joins TRBV5-4 and TRBJ2-7, with TRBD2 identical over 8 bases. Germline loops: CDR1 SGHNT, CDR2 YYREEE (reference sequence). The CDR3 has 16 amino acids. CDR3 DNA sequence: TGTGCCAACAGCTTGGCCGGAGGCGGGGGGCCCTACGAGCAGTACTTC. Amino acid sequence: CANSLAGGGGPYEQYF.

This clone appeared a few times. The V call is TRBV9, the J call TRBJ1-4, with D uncertain. The CDR3 is made up of 15 amino acids. Looked up from germline, CDR1 is SGDLS and CDR2 is YYNGEE. Trimming shortened V by 3 bases and J by 3 bases, and 12 bases separated the two germline ends. In DNA form, the CDR3 reads TGTGCCAGCAGCGACGGGGAGCGGCCTAATGAAAAACTGTTTTTT. Translated, it gives CASSDGERPNEKLFF.

The V and J genes are TRBV5-1 and TRBJ2-7, with 10 bases identical to TRBD2. V was clipped by 0 bases and J by 2 bases; unmatched bases: 8. CDR1 is SGHRS, CDR2 YFSETQ, per germline. CDR3 length: 17 residues. DNA of the CDR3: TGCGCCAGCAGCTTGGGCGTCTCTAGCGGGGGTGCCTACGAGCAGTACTTC. This sequence encodes CASSLGVSSGGAYEQYF.

The chain recombines TRBV6-6 with TRBJ1-1; D not certain. The ends were cut back, 0 bases at V and 1 base at J, with 3 bases in the middle. Germline V lookup: CDR1 MNHNY, CDR2 SVGAGI (reference sequence). The CDR3 consists of 13 residues. The CDR3 sequence is CASSYSQNTEAFF. CDR3 coding DNA: TGTGCCAGCAGTTACTCCCAGAACACTGAAGCTTTCTTT.

The V gene is TRBV4-3, the J gene TRBJ1-1; tentative D call: TRBD1 (5 bases). The germline V gene encodes CDR1 LGHNA and CDR2 YSLEER. The length of the CDR3 is 15 residues. V gave up 4 bases and J gave up 1 base, with 13 bases separating them. CDR3 in DNA: TGCGCCAGCAGCCCAGGGCAGGGTGAGAACACTGAAGCTTTCTTT. It codes for CASSPGQGENTEAFF.

This clone was seen a handful of times. The chain links TRBV7-2 to TRBJ1-1; unclear D gene. V shed 6 bases and J shed 1 base, with 12 bases lying between them. The CDR3 runs to 14 residues. Germline CDR1 SGHTA, CDR2 FQGNSA. The CDR3, as DNA: TGTGCCAGCAGACCCGGTTTATCGAACACTGAAGCTTTCTTT. It is translated as CASRPGLSNTEAFF.

This clone has just one count. The CDR3 region has the DNA TGTGCCAGCAGTCTTAGCGGGGGAAACACCGGGGAGCTGTTTTTT. Its translation: CASSLSGGNTGELFF. The J gene is TRBJ2-2, the V gene TRBV6-4; 9 bases are a match to TRBD2. From germline, CDR1 is MRHNA and CDR2 SNTAGT. Trimming at V came to 5 bases and at J to 2 bases, leaving 3 bases not matched to a gene. CDR3 length equals 15 residues.

In its sample, this clone was seen once. The J gene is TRBJ2-7, the V gene TRBV30; TRBD1 aligns across 7 bases. V lost 5 bases to trimming and J lost 2 bases; unmatched junction nucleotides: 6. The CDR3 length is 13 residues. CDR1 GTSNPN and CDR2 SVGIG come from the germline V gene (reference sequence). CDR3 sequence (DNA): TGTGCCTGGGGGCCAGGGGGACCCTACGAGCAGTACTTC. Translation gives CAWGPGGPYEQYF.

The V and J genes are TRBV5-6 and TRBJ1-2; possibly TRBD1 for D (5 bases). V was shortened by 5 bases and J by 4 bases, with 18 bases between the two germline ends. CDR1 and CDR2 (germline): SGHDT, YYEEEE. This CDR3 spans 15 amino acids. CDR3 loop: CASRYTGKSSYGYTF. CDR3 DNA sequence: TGTGCCAGCAGGTATACAGGTAAAAGCTCCTATGGCTACACCTTC.